The 15 T cell receptor beta chains below come from one sample, sequenced in a study of blood T cell repertoires in COVID-19. Assay used: immunoSEQ multiplex PCR; TCRdb lists only in-frame clones, some missing. The data hold 150,000 to 200,000 clones, with around four fifths observed a single time. Sequenced material: peripheral blood. The receptors were gathered from a young woman with acute or convalescent COVID-19.

The V gene is TRBV29-1, the J gene TRBJ2-1; a weak D match, TRBD1 (6 bases). The germline CDR1 and CDR2 sequences are SQVTM and ANQGSEA. The CDR3 loop spans 13 amino acids. The germline V and J ends were trimmed by 6 bases and 8 bases, with 17 bases remaining between them. The CDR3 sequence: CSVPIKYRDEQFF. CDR3 sequence (DNA): TGCAGCGTCCCGATAAAATACAGGGATGAGCAGTTCTTC.

This chain connects TRBV30 to TRBJ1-6; D uncertain. Germline-derived CDR1 and CDR2 are GTSNPN and SVGIG (reference sequence). Trimming pared 0 bases from V and 10 bases from J, leaving 10 bases between. This CDR3 has 13 residues. CDR3 DNA: TGTGCCTGGAGTGTACTGGAGCGGTCACCCCTCCACTTT. Its protein product is CAWSVLERSPLHF. Variable domain in full (rest from reference TRBV30 and TRBJ1-6): SQTIHQWPATLVQPVGSPLSLECTVEGTSNPNLYWYRQAAGRGLQLLFYSVGIGQISSEVPQNLSASRPQDRQFILSSKKLLLSDSGFYLCAWSVLERSPLHFGNGTRLTVT.

This chain links TRBV28 with TRBJ1-2, with D possibly being TRBD1 (6 bases). V lost 4 bases, J lost 4 bases, and 13 bases lay in between. CDR3 length equals 14 residues. Germline V gene lookup returns CDR1 MDHEN and CDR2 SYDVKM. The CDR3 region has the DNA TGTGCCAGCAGTTCCCCCAGGGGCTCCTATGGCTACACCTTC. Its translation: CASSSPRGSYGYTF.

This chain uses TRBV6-6 with TRBJ2-1, with 10 bases matching TRBD2. Germline V gene lookup returns CDR1 MNHNY and CDR2 SVGAGI (reference sequence). The CDR3 contains 18 residues. V lost 5 bases to trimming and J lost 6 bases; unmatched junction nucleotides: 16. Written as DNA, the CDR3 is TGTGCCAGCAGTCTACTAGCGGGAAGTGCCCTGTTAGGCAATGAGCAGTTCTTC. It specifies CASSLLAGSALLGNEQFF.

V gene TRBV5-8 combines with J gene TRBJ2-5, with 12 nucleotides matching TRBD1. V was pared by 4 bases and J by 5 bases, with 9 bases of the junction left unmatched. Per germline, CDR1 SGHTS and CDR2 YDEGEE. The CDR3 runs to 16 residues. CDR3 sequence (DNA): TGTGCCAGCAGCCACCGTGGGACAGGGGGCGGGGAGACCCAGTACTTC. Encoded protein: CASSHRGTGGGETQYF. Drawing the rest from reference TRBV5-8 and TRBJ2-5, the complete variable domain is EAGVTQSPTHLIKTRGQQATLRCSPISGHTSVYWYQQALGLGLQFLLWYDEGEERNRGNFPPRFSGRQFPNYSSELNVNALELEDSALYLCASSHRGTGGGETQYFGPGTRLLVL.

The chain combines TRBV15 with TRBJ2-7; perhaps TRBD1 as D (6 bases). The V gene lost 0 bases and the J gene lost 2 bases, with 14 bases spanning the gap. Germline V gene lookup returns CDR1 LNHNV and CDR2 YYDKDF (reference sequence). The CDR3 contains 16 residues. CDR3 sequence: CATSREGTTFPYEQYF. In nucleotides, the CDR3 is TGTGCCACCAGCAGAGAAGGGACAACCTTCCCCTACGAGCAGTACTTC.

The V and J genes are TRBV27 and TRBJ1-4; TRBD1 agrees at 8 bases. V lost 5 bases to trimming and J lost 7 bases; unmatched junction nucleotides: 12. Germline V gene sequence: CDR1 MNHEY, CDR2 SMNVEV (reference sequence). The CDR3 is made up of 16 amino acids. The CDR3 region is CASSPLSRGPLEKLFF. CDR3 nucleotide sequence: TGTGCCAGCAGTCCCCTCTCCAGGGGGCCTCTTGAAAAACTGTTTTTT.

The chain recombines TRBV30 with TRBJ2-7, with 7 nucleotides matching TRBD2. The V and J ends lost 1 base and 0 bases, in that order; junction bases with no gene match: 6. CDR3 size: 15 residues. CDR1 GTSNPN and CDR2 SVGIG come from the germline V gene (reference sequence). CDR3 DNA: TGTGCCTGGAGTGGGGGGGGTGCGTCCTCCTACGAGCAGTACTTC. This sequence encodes CAWSGGGASSYEQYF.

This rearrangement joins TRBV24-1 to TRBJ2-3; D uncertain. Germline values: CDR1 KGHDR, CDR2 SFDVKD. V dropped 6 bases and J dropped 0 bases, with 9 bases sitting between them. The CDR3 sequence is 14 residues long. The CDR3 protein is CATSYIASTDTQYF. CDR3 bases: TGTGCCACCAGTTACATCGCCAGCACAGATACGCAGTATTTT.

The rearrangement links TRBV7-2 to TRBJ1-5, with 8 positions matching TRBD1. The CDR3 contains 16 residues. From germline, CDR1 is SGHTA and CDR2 FQGNSA. The J segment lost 1 base and the V segment lost 5 bases, leaving 7 bases of the junction unmatched. The CDR3 region has the DNA TGTGCCAGCAGCCCTGGACAGGGCGTAAGCAATCAGCCCCAGCATTTT. This codes for CASSPGQGVSNQPQHF.

This chain connects TRBV19 to TRBJ1-2, with D uncertain. The germline CDR1 and CDR2 sequences are LNHDA and SQIVND (reference sequence). The V and J ends lost 3 bases and 2 bases respectively, with 10 bases between them. The CDR3 is 14 amino acids. As DNA, the CDR3 is TGTGCCAGTAGTATTCTTCCGGGAAACTATGGCTACACCTTC. Amino acids: CASSILPGNYGYTF.

The chain uses TRBV6-5 and TRBJ2-1; 8 nucleotides align to TRBD1. Germline V gives CDR1 MNHEY, CDR2 SVGAGI. The CDR3 has 12 residues. Trimming took 6 bases from V and 12 from J; bases not matched to a gene: 7. CDR3 protein: CASSRGQGPQFF. Written as DNA, the CDR3 is TGTGCCAGCAGCCGAGGACAGGGCCCGCAGTTCTTC.

As concerns this clone: This specimen includes other DNA sequences encoding the same CDR3. The chain links TRBV5-1 to TRBJ2-2, with TRBD2 as a possible D gene (6 bases). The V end lost 4 bases, the J end lost 5 bases, and 9 bases lay between the germline ends. Germline V gives CDR1 SGHRS, CDR2 YFSETQ. The CDR3 has 13 residues. CDR3 amino acids: CASSGTVTGELFF. The CDR3 DNA is TGCGCCAGCAGCGGGACTGTTACCGGGGAGCTGTTTTTT.

This clone was found many times. The V call is TRBV5-4, the J call TRBJ2-7; D not certain. The CDR3 length is 14 residues. Germline loops: CDR1 SGHNT, CDR2 YYREEE (reference sequence). Trimming took off 8 bases at V and 2 bases at J, with 17 bases between the two ends. This CDR3 reads CAREVARVTYEQYF. In DNA, the CDR3 is TGTGCCAGAGAGGTAGCACGGGTCACCTACGAGCAGTACTTC. Filled out from reference TRBV5-4 and TRBJ2-7, the complete variable domain reads ETGVTQSPTHLIKTRGQQVTLRCSSQSGHNTVSWYQQALGQGPQFIFQYYREEENGRGNFPPRFSGLQFPNYSSELNVNALELDDSALYLCAREVARVTYEQYFGPGTRLTVT.

V usage is TRBV21-1 and J usage is TRBJ2-1; TRBD2 reflects the table's D call only, with no check against the DNA. TRBV21-1 is given as a pseudogene. The CDR3 covers 17 residues. CDR3 DNA: TGTGCCAGCAGCAAAGGAAGCGGGACCAACTCCTACAATGAGCAGTTCTTC. This encodes CASSKGSGTNSYNEQFF.